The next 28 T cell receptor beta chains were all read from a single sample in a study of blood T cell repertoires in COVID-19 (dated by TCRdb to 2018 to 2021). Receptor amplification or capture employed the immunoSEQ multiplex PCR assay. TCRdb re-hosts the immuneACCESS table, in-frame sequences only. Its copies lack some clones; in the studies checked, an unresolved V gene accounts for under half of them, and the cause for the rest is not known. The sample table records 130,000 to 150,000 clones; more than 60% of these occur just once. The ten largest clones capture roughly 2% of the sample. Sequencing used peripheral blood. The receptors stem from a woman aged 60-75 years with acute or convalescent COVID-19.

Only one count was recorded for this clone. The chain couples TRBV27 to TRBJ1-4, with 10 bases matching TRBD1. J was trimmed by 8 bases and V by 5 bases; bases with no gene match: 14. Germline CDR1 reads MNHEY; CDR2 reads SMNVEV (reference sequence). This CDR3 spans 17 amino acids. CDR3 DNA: TGTGCCAGCAGTCTCTCCCGGGACAGGGGCTTTCGGGAAAAACTGTTTTTT. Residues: CASSLSRDRGFREKLFF.

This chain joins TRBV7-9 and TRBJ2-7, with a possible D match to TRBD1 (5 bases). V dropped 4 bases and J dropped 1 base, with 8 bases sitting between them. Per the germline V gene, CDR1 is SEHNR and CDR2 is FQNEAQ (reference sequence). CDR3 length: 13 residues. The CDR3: CASSSRVSYEQYF. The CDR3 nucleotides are TGTGCCAGCAGCTCCAGGGTTTCCTACGAGCAGTACTTC. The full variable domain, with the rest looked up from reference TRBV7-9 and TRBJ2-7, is DTGVSQNPRHKITKRGQNVTFRCDPISEHNRLYWYRQTLGQGPEFLTYFQNEAQLEKSRLLSDRFSAERPKGSFSTLEIQRTEQGDSAMYLCASSSRVSYEQYFGPGTRLTVT.

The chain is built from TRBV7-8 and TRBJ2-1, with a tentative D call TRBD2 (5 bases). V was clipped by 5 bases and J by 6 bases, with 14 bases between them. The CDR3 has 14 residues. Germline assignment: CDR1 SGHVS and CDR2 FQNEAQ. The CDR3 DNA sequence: TGTGCCAGCAGCAAATTACCCGAGGGCAATGAGCAGTTCTTC. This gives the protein CASSKLPEGNEQFF.

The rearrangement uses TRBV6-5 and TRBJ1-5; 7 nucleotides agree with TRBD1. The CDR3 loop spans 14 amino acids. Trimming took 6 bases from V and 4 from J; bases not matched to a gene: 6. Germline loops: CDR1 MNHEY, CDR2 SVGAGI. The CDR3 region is CASRYRGRNQPQHF. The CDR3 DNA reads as TGTGCCAGCAGATACAGGGGCCGTAATCAGCCCCAGCATTTT.

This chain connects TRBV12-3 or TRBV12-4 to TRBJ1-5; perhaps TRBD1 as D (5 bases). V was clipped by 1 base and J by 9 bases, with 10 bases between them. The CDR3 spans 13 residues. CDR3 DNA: TGTGCCAGCAGTTTAGGACAGTCTTGGCCCCAGCATTTT. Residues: CASSLGQSWPQHF.

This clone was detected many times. The CDR3 region has the DNA TGTGCCAGCAGTCGGTACACCGGGGAGCTGTTTTTT. This gives the protein CASSRYTGELFF. This rearrangement joins TRBV27 to TRBJ2-2, with D hard to call. CDR3 size: 12 residues. CDR1 MNHEY and CDR2 SMNVEV come from the germline V gene (reference sequence). V dropped 5 bases and J dropped 3 bases, with 4 bases sitting between them.

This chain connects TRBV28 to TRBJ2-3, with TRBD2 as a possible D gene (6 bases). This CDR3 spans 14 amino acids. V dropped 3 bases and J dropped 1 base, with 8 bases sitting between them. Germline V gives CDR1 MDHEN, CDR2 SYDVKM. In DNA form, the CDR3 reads TGTGCCAGCAGTTTCCTAGCGCGCACAGATACGCAGTATTTT. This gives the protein CASSFLARTDTQYF.

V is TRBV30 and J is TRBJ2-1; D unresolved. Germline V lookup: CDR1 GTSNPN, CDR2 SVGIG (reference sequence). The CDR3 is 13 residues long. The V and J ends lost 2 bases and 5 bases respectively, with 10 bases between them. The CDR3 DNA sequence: TGTGCCTGGAGTCAAAGGCTAGACAATGAGCAGTTCTTC. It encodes CAWSQRLDNEQFF.

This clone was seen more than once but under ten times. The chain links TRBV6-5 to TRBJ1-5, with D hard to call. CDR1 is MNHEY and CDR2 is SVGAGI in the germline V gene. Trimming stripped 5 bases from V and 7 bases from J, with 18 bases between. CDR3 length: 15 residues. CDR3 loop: CASSPFFVSGQPQHF. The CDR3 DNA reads TGTGCCAGCAGTCCATTCTTCGTTAGCGGGCAGCCCCAGCATTTT.

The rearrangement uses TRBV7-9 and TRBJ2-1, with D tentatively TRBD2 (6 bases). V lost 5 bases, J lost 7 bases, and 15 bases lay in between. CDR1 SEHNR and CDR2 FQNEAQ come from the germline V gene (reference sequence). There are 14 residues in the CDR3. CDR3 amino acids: CASSVVRTINEQFF. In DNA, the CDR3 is TGTGCCAGCAGCGTAGTCAGGACTATTAATGAGCAGTTCTTC.

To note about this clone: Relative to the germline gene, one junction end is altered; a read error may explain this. CDR3 amino acids: CASQSGELNRFTYTQYF. CDR3 bases: TGTGCCAGCCAATCCGGGGAACTAAACCGCTTCACATATACGCAGTATTTT. The gene calls are TRBV5-5 and TRBJ2-3; TRBD2 might be the D (5 bases). The CDR3 runs to 17 residues. Germline values: CDR1 SGHKS, CDR2 YYEKEE (reference sequence).

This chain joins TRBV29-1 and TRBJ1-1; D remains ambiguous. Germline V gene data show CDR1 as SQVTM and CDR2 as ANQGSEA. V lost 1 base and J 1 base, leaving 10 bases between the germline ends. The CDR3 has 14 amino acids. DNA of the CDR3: TGCAGCGTTGAAGGCGGATATCCGAACACTGAAGCTTTCTTT. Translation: CSVEGGYPNTEAFF.

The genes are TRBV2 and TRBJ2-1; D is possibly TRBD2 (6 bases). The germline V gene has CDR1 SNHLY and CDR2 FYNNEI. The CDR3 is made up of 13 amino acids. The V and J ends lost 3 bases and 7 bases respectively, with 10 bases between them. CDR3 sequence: CASSDRGSNEQFF. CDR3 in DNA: TGTGCCAGCAGTGACCGGGGGTCTAATGAGCAGTTCTTC.

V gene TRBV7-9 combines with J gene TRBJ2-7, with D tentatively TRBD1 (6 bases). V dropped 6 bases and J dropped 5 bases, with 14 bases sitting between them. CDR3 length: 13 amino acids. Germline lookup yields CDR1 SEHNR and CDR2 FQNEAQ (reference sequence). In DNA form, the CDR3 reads TGTGCCAGCAGACCCAGGGGATTGGACGAGCAGTACTTC. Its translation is CASRPRGLDEQYF. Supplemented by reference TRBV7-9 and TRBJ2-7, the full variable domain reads DTGVSQNPRHKITKRGQNVTFRCDPISEHNRLYWYRQTLGQGPEFLTYFQNEAQLEKSRLLSDRFSAERPKGSFSTLEIQRTEQGDSAMYLCASRPRGLDEQYFGPGTRLTVT.

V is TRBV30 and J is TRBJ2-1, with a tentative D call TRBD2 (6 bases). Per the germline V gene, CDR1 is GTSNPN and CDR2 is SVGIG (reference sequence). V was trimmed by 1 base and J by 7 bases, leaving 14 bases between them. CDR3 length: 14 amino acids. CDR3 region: CAWSALAWVNEQFF. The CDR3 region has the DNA TGTGCCTGGAGTGCTCTAGCGTGGGTTAATGAGCAGTTCTTC.

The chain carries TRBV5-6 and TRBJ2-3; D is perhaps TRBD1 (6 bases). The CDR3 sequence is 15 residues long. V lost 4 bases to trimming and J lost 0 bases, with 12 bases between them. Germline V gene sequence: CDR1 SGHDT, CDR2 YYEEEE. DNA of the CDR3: TGTGCCAGCAGCCTAGACAGGATCAGCACAGATACGCAGTATTTT. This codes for CASSLDRISTDTQYF. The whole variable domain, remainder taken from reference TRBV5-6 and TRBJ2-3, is DAGVTQSPTHLIKTRGQQVTLRCSPKSGHDTVSWYQQALGQGPQFIFQYYEEEERQRGNFPDRFSGHQFPNYSSELNVNALLLGDSALYLCASSLDRISTDTQYFGPGTRLTVL.

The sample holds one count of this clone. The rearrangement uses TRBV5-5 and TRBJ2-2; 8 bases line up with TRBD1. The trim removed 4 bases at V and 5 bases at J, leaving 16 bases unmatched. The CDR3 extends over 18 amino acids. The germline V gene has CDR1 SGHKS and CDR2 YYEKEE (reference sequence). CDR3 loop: CASSPRQGSLIGTGELFF. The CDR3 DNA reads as TGTGCCAGCAGCCCACGACAGGGGTCACTAATAGGTACCGGGGAGCTGTTTTTT.

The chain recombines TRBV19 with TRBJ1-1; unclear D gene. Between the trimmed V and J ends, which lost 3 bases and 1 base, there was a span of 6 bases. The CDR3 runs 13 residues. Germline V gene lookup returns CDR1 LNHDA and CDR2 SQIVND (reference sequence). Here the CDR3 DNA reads TGTGCCAGTAGTATTAGCGGGAACACTGAAGCTTTCTTT. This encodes CASSISGNTEAFF.

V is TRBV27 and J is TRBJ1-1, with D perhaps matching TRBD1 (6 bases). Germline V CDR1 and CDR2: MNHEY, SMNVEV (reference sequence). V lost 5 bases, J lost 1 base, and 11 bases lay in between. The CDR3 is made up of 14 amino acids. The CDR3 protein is CASSLGQRNTEAFF. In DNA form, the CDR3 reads TGTGCCAGCAGTCTGGGACAACGGAACACTGAAGCTTTCTTT.

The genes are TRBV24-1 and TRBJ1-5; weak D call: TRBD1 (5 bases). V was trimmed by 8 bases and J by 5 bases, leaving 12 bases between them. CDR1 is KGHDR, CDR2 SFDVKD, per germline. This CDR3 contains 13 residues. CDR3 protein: CATMGGRDQPQHF. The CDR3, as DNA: TGTGCCACCATGGGGGGACGGGATCAGCCCCAGCATTTT.

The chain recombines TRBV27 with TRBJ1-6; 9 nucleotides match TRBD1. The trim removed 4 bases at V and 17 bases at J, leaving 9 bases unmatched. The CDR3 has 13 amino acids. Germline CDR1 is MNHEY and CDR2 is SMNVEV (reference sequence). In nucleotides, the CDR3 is TGTGCCAGCAGTTCCCCCGGGACAGGGATAGTCCACTTT. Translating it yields CASSSPGTGIVHF.

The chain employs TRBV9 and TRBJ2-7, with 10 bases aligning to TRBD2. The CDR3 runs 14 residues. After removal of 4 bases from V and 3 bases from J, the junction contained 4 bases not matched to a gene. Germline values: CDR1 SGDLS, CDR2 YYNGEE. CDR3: CASSRLAGLYEQYF. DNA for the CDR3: TGTGCCAGCAGCCGACTAGCGGGTCTCTACGAGCAGTACTTC.

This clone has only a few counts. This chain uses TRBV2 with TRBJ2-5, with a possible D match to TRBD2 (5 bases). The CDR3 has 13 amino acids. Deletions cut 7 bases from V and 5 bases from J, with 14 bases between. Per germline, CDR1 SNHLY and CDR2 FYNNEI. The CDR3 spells CASTADGVETQYF. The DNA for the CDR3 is TGTGCCAGCACCGCGGACGGGGTCGAGACCCAGTACTTC.

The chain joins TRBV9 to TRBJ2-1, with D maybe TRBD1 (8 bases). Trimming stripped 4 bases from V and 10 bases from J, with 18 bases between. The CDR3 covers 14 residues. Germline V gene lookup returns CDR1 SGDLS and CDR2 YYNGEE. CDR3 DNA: TGTGCCAGCAGCCTGCAACAGGGGGGGAACGAGCAGTTCTTC. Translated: CASSLQQGGNEQFF.

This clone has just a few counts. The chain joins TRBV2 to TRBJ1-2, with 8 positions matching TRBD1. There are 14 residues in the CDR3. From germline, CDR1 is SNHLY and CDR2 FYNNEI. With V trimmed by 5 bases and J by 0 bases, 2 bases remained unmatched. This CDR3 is CASSKDRANYGYTF. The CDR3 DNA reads TGTGCCAGCAGTAAGGACAGGGCTAACTATGGCTACACCTTC.

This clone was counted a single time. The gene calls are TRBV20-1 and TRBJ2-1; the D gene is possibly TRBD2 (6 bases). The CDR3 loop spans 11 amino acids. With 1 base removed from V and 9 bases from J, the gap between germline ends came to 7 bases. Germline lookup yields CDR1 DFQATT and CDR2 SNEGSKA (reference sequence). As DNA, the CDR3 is TGCAGTGCTAGAGTGCGGGGTGAGCAGTTCTTC. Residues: CSARVRGEQFF.

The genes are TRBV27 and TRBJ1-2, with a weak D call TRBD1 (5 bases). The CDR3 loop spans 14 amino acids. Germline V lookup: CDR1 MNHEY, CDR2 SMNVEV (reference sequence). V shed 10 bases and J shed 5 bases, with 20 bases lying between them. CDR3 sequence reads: CATRPGAGQYGYTF. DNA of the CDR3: TGTGCCACCAGACCTGGTGCAGGGCAGTATGGCTACACCTTC.

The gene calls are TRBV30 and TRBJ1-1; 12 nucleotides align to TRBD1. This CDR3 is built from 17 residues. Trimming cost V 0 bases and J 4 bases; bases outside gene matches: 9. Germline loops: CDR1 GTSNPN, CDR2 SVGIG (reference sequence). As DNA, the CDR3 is TGTGCCTGGAGTGTAGGCGGGACAGGGGGCTTCTCCACTGAAGCTTTCTTT. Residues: CAWSVGGTGGFSTEAFF.